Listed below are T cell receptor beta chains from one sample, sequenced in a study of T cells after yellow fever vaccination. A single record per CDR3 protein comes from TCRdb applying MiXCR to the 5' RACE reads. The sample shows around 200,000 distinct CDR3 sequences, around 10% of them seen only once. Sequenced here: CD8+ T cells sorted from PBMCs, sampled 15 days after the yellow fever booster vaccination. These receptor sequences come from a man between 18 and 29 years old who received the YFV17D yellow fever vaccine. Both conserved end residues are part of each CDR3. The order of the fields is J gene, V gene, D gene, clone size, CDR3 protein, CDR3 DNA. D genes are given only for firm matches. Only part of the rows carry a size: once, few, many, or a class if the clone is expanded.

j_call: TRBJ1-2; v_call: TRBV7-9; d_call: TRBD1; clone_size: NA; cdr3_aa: CASSLAGQPKGYTF; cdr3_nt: TGTGCCAGCAGCTTAGCGGGACAGCCGAAAGGCTACACCTTC
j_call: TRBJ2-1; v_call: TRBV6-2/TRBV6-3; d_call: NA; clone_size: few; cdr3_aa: CASSPVGPRAHEQFF; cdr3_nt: TGTGCCAGCAGCCCCGTAGGCCCCCGGGCCCATGAGCAGTTCTTC
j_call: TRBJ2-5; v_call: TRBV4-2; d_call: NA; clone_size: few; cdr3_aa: CASSQEYWTEHQETQYF; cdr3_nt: TGTGCCAGCAGCCAAGAATACTGGACAGAACACCAAGAGACCCAGTACTTC
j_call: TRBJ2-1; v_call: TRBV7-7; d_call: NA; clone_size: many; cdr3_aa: CASSPSESSYNEQFF; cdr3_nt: TGTGCCAGCAGCCCCTCCGAGAGCTCCTACAATGAGCAGTTCTTC
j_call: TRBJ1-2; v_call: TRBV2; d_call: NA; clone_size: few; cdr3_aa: CASSETWGANYGYTF; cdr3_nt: TGTGCCAGCAGTGAAACATGGGGGGCTAACTATGGCTACACCTTC
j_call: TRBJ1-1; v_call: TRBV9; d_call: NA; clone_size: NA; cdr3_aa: CASSAFGGIGTEAFF; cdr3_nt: TGTGCCAGCAGCGCATTTGGCGGTATCGGGACTGAAGCTTTCTTT
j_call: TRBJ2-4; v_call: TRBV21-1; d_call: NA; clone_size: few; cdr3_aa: CASPKRAGLNIQYF; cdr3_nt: TGTGCCAGCCCCAAACGGGCAGGGCTAAACATTCAGTACTTC
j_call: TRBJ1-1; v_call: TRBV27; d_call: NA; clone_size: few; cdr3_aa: CASSLYHPTEAFF; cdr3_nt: TGTGCCAGCAGTTTATACCACCCCACTGAAGCTTTCTTT
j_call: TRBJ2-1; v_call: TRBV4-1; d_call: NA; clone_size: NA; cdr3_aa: CASSQETVKSSYNEQFF; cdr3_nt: TGCGCCAGCAGCCAAGAAACAGTGAAGAGCTCCTACAATGAGCAGTTCTTC
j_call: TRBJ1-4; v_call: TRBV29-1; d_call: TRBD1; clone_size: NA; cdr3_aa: CSVATGGGLFF; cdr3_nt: TGCAGCGTCGCGACAGGGGGAGGACTGTTTTTT
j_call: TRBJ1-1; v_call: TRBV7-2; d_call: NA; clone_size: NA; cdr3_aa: CASREGGMNTEAFF; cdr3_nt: TGTGCCAGCAGGGAGGGGGGGATGAACACTGAAGCTTTCTTT
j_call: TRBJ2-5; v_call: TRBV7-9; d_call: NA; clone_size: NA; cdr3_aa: CASHLGGGRETQYF; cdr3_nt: TGTGCCAGCCACTTAGGCGGAGGGCGAGAGACCCAGTACTTC
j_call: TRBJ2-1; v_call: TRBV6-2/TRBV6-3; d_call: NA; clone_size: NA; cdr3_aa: CASRIRGPNEQFF; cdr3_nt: TGTGCCAGCCGTATAAGGGGTCCCAATGAGCAGTTCTTC
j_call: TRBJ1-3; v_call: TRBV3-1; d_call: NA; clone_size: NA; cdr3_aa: CASSQATVSGNTIYF; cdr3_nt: TGTGCCAGCAGCCAAGCCACAGTCTCTGGAAACACCATATATTTT
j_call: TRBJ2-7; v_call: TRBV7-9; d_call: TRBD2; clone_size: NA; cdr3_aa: CASSLAPGGNPYEQYF; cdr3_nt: TGTGCCAGCAGCTTAGCGCCGGGGGGGAACCCCTACGAGCAGTACTTC
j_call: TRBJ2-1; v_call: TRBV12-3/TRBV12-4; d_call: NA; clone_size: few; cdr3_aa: CASSLQGLGYNEQFF; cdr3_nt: TGTGCCAGCAGCCTCCAGGGCCTGGGTTACAATGAGCAGTTCTTC
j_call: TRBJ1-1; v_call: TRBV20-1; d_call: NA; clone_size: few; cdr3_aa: CSARDLPPHGLNTEAFF; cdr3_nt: TGCAGTGCTAGAGATCTCCCCCCTCACGGACTAAACACTGAAGCTTTCTTT
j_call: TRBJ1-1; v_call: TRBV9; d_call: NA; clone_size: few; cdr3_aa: CASSVDDVLEAFF; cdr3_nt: TGTGCCAGCAGCGTAGATGACGTCCTTGAAGCTTTCTTT
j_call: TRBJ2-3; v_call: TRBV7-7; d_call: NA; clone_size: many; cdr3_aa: CASSLEAGTDTQYF; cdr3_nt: TGTGCTAGCAGCTTGGAAGCAGGCACAGATACGCAGTATTTT
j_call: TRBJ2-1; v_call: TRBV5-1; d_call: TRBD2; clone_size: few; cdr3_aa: CASSLGLAGGPEEQFF; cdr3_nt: TGCGCCAGCAGCTTGGGCCTAGCGGGGGGGCCGGAAGAGCAGTTCTTC
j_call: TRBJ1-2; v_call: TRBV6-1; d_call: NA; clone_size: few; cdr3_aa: CASSELGLDYGYTF; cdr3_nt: TGTGCCAGCAGTGAATTGGGGCTTGATTATGGCTACACCTTC
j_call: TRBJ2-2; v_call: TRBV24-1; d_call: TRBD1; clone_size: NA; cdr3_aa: CATSDPDRGNTGELFF; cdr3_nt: TGTGCCACCAGTGATCCTGACAGGGGGAACACCGGGGAGCTGTTTTTT